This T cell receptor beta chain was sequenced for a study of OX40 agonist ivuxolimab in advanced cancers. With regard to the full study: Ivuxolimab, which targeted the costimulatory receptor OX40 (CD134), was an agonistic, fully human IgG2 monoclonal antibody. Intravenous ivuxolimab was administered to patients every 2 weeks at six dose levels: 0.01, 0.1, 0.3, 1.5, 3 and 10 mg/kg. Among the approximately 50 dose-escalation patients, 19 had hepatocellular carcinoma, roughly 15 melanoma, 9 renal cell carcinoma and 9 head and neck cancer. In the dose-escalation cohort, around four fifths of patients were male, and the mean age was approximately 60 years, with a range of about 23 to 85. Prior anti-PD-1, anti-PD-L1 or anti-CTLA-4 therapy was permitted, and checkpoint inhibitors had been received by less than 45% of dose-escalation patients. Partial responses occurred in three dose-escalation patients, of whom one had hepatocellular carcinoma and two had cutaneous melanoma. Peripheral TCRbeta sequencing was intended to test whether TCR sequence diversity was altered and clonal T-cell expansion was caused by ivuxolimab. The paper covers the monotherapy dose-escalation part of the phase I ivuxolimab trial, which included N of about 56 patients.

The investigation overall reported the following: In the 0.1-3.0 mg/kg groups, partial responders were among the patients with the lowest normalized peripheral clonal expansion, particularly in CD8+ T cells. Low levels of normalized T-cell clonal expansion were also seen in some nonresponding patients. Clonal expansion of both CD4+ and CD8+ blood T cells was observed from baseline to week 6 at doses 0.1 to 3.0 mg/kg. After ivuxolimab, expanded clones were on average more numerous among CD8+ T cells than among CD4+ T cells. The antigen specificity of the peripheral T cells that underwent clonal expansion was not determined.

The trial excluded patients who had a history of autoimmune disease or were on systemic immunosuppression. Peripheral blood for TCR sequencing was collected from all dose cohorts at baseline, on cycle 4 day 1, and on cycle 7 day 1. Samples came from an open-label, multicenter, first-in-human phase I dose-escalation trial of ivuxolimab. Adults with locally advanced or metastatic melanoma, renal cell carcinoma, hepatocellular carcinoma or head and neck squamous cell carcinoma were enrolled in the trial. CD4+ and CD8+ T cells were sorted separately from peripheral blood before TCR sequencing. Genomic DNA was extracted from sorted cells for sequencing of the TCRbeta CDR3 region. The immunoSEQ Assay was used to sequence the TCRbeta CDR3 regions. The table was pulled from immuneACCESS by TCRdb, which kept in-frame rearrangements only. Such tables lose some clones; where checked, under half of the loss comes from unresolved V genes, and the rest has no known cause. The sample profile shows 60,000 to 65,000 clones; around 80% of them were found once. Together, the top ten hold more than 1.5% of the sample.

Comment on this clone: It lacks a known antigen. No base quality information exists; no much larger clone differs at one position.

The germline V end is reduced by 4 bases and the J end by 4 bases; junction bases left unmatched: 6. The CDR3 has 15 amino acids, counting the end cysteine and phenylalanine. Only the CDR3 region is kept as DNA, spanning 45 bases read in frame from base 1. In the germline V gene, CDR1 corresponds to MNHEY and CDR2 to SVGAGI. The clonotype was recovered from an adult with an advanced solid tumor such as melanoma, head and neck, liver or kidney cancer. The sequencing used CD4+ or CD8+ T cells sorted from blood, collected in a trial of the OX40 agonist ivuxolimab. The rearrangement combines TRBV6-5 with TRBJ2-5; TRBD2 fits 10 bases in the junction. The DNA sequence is TGTGCCAGCAGTTCCCAGCGGGAGGGGCGAGAGACCCAGTACTTC. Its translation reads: CASSSQREGRETQYF.